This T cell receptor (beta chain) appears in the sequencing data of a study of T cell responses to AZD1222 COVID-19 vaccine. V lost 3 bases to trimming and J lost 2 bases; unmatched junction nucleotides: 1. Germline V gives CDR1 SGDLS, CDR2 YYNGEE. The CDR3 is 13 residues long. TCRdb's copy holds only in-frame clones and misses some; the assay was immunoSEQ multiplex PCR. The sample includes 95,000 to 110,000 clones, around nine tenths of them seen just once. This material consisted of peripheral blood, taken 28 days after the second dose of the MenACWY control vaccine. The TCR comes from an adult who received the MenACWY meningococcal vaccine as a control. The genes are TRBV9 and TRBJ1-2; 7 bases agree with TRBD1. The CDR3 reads CASSEQGNYGYTF. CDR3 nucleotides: TGTGCCAGCAGCGAACAGGGGAACTATGGCTACACCTTC. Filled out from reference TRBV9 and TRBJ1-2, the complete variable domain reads DSGVTQTPKHLITATGQRVTLRCSPRSGDLSVYWYQQSLDQGLQFLIQYYNGEERAKGNILERFSAQQFPDLHSELNLSSLELGDSALYFCASSEQGNYGYTFGSGTRLTVV.